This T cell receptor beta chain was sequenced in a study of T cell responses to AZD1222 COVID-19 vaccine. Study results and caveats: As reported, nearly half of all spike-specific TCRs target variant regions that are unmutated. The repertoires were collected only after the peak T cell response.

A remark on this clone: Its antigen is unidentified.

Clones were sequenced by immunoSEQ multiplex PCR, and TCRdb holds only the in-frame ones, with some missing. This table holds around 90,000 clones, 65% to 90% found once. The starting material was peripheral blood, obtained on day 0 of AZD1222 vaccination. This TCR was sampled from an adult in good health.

The CDR3 reads CASSFRGAFEPYF. The CDR3, as DNA: TGTGCCAGCAGCTTCCGCGGGGCATTCGAACCGTACTTC. The J gene is TRBJ2-7, the V gene TRBV13; D might be TRBD2 (6 bases). The CDR3 contains 13 residues. The ends were cut back, 3 bases at V and 12 bases at J, with 18 bases in the middle. Germline V gene sequence: CDR1 PRHDT, CDR2 FYEKMQ (reference sequence).